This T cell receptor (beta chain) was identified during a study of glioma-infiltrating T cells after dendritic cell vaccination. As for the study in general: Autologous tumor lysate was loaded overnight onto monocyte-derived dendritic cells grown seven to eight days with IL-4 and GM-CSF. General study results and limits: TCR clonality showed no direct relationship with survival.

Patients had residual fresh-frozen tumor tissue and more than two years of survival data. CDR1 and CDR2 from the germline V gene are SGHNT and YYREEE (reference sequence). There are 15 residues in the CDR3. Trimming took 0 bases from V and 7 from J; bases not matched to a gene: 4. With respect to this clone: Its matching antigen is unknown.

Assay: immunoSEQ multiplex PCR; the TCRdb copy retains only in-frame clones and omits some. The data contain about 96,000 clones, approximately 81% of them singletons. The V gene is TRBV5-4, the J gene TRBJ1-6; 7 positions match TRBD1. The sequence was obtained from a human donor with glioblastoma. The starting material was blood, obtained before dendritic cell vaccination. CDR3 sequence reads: CASSLVGTENSPLHF. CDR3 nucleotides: TGTGCCAGCAGCTTGGTTGGGACAGAGAATTCACCCCTCCACTTT.